A selection of T cell receptor beta chains follows, all from one sample in a study of T cells in Graves' hyperthyroidism and ophthalmopathy. Using its own MiXCR run on the multiplex PCR reads, TCRdb lists one record per CDR3 protein. Of more than 550,000 distinct CDR3 sequences in the sample, less than 45% are singletons; the top ten hold less than 9%. The sequenced material came from peripheral blood or thyroid tissue (not recorded which). These receptors were obtained from an adult man with Graves' disease, either hyperthyroidism or ophthalmopathy (not recorded which). Both conserved end residues are part of each CDR3.

v_call cdr3_aa
TRBV7-9 CASSLTSGGAQYF
TRBV24-1 CATSDESGTSGRAEETQYF
TRBV2 CASRPRETEAFF
TRBV6-6 CASSEAWASGSTGELFF
TRBV19 CASSMGGTRNEKLFF
TRBV29-1 CSVTGTGAGELFF
TRBV2 CASSEDQGAGKFGSPLHF
TRBV15 CATLSSGANVLTF
TRBV19 CASRQENNQPQHF
TRBV7-9 CASSYSFTSSPYEQYF
TRBV9 CASSVGGTRDYNSPLHF
TRBV6-6 CASSTPNQPQHF
TRBV14 CASKIGLNYNSPLHF
TRBV7-9 CASSLEVLRGETQYF
TRBV29-1 CSASPGGNTIYF
TRBV5-4 CASSLIDSFYEQYF
TRBV29-1 CSVEQGPINSPLHF
TRBV20-1 CSATRHSQGNTEAFF
TRBV5-6 CASSVVGNEKLFF
TRBV20-1 CSASRGRGEKLFF
TRBV3-1 CASSQDVTQYF
TRBV5-1 CASSVQGNSNYGYTF
TRBV7-2 CASSLDRPLGVNYGYTF
TRBV7-8 CASSLRGISPPLHF
TRBV2 CASGTGANTEAFF
TRBV19 CASSNGQGRNQPQHF
TRBV7-8 CASSLERQGRFALHF
TRBV2 CASSEGERSGEKLFF
TRBV6-5 CASSDGTGRLSPLHF
TRBV10-3 CAISLRQGFGSPLHF
TRBV5-1 CASSLRQGGASDTEAFF
TRBV19 CASSEGGGTEAFF
TRBV12-3/TRBV12-4 CASTGTGAETQYF
TRBV29-1 CSAGRGMNTEAFF
TRBV7-9 CASSYRDRPYEQYF
TRBV7-2 CASSLIGHQPQHF
TRBV6-5 CASGAGGEQYF
TRBV9 CASSVGGGSEQYF
TRBV28 CASTRTAYNSPLHF
TRBV11-2 CASSRTGQTFYEQYF
TRBV5-1 CASSLAEWGEKLFF
TRBV2 CASSRDRENYGYTF
TRBV10-3 CAIRPGAGRSYEQYF
TRBV7-3 CASSITGSETQYF
TRBV5-1 CASSLSLAGVDEQYF
TRBV15 CATSRDVSGSLSSYEQYF
TRBV11-3 CARRPSGKETQYF
TRBV29-1 CSVVPTSGGGITDTQYF
TRBV20-1 CSARDIQGINYGYTF
TRBV20-1 CSARDRGRSNEKLFF
TRBV7-9 CASSSIRTSGRAGELFF
TRBV10-3 CAMGAGGPYEQYF
TRBV7-9 CASSLQGEDQPQHF
TRBV15 CATSRGQGVSPLHF
TRBV9 CASSYSGTGGGYTF
TRBV7-2 CASSQELGTGVEKLFF
TRBV9 CASSVAIPGDSGGYEQYF
TRBV19 CASSIALTPAYSNQPQHF
TRBV29-1 CSVAGGIETQYF